One sample yielded the 21 T cell receptor beta chains listed below, sequenced in a study of cytomegalovirus exposure and HLA in healthy donors. Use of 60 Vbeta and 13 Jbeta primers characterized the PCR. Only in-frame clones appear in the TCRdb table, and some are missing; sequencing was by immunoSEQ multiplex PCR. The sample consists of around 95,000 clones, around 72% of them appearing once. The sequenced material came from PBMCs. These TCRs come from a male donor in good health and CMV-seronegative.

The V gene is TRBV9, the J gene TRBJ1-5; D not certain. Trimming left V 0 bases short and J 0 bases short, with 7 bases between. Germline V gene lookup returns CDR1 SGDLS and CDR2 YYNGEE. The CDR3 is 15 amino acids. For the CDR3, the DNA is TGTGCCAGCAGCGTAGGAGGCTCTAGCAATCAGCCCCAGCATTTT. It yields the protein CASSVGGSSNQPQHF.

The chain carries TRBV29-1 and TRBJ2-2, with TRBD1 matching over 7 bases. In germline, CDR1 is SQVTM, CDR2 ANQGSEA. The V gene end was trimmed by 7 bases and the J gene end by 4 bases; junction bases not matched to a gene: 6. The CDR3 runs 13 residues. The chain's CDR3 is CSGQGRSTGELFF. CDR3 nucleotides: TGCAGCGGACAGGGTCGAAGCACCGGGGAGCTGTTTTTT.

The J gene is TRBJ2-7, the V gene TRBV6-5; weak D call: TRBD2 (6 bases). CDR3 length equals 14 residues. The V end was cut by 8 bases, the J end by 2 bases, with 16 bases between. Germline CDR1 MNHEY, CDR2 SVGAGI. CDR3 amino acids: CASGFRDSTYEQYF. The CDR3 DNA sequence: TGTGCCAGCGGTTTCCGGGACTCTACCTACGAGCAGTACTTC.

This clone was detected only a few times. The gene calls are TRBV30 and TRBJ2-6, with 8 bases lining up with TRBD1. The junction had 18 bases not matched to a gene; V was cut back by 7 bases and J by 1 base. This CDR3 is built from 19 residues. CDR1 is GTSNPN, CDR2 SVGIG, per germline (reference sequence). For the CDR3, the DNA is TGTGCCTCACGCCCCTACGGACAGGGTACTTCTTCTGGGGCCAACGTCCTGACTTTC. It encodes CASRPYGQGTSSGANVLTF.

The rearrangement links TRBV6-4 to TRBJ1-1; D is uncertain. Germline loops: CDR1 MRHNA, CDR2 SNTAGT. V dropped 6 bases and J dropped 0 bases, with 8 bases sitting between them. The CDR3 spans 13 residues. This CDR3 reads CASRQNMNTEAFF. CDR3 nucleotides: TGTGCCAGCAGACAGAACATGAACACTGAAGCTTTCTTT.

V and J are TRBV7-9 and TRBJ2-3, with 9 bases lining up with TRBD2. The V gene's germline CDR1 is SEHNR and CDR2 FQNEAQ (reference sequence). V gave up 6 bases and J gave up 4 bases; unmatched junction bases: 11. The CDR3 covers 16 residues. CDR3: CASRLTSGSPPDTQYF. The CDR3, as DNA: TGTGCCAGCAGGTTAACTAGCGGGTCTCCCCCAGATACGCAGTATTTT. Using reference TRBV7-9 and TRBJ2-3 for the parts outside the CDR3, the full variable domain is DTGVSQNPRHKITKRGQNVTFRCDPISEHNRLYWYRQTLGQGPEFLTYFQNEAQLEKSRLLSDRFSAERPKGSFSTLEIQRTEQGDSAMYLCASRLTSGSPPDTQYFGPGTRLTVL.

V is TRBV25-1 and J is TRBJ2-1, with 13 bases lining up with TRBD2. The ends lost 2 bases at V and 5 bases at J; junction bases unmatched: 3. The germline V gene has CDR1 MGHDK and CDR2 SYGVNS. The CDR3 contains 16 residues. CDR3 in amino acids: CASSEGTSGIHNEQFF. CDR3 in DNA: TGTGCCAGCAGTGAAGGGACTAGCGGGATACACAATGAGCAGTTCTTC.

J is TRBJ2-7 and V is TRBV14, with 8 bases fitting TRBD1. V lost 5 bases, J lost 5 bases, and 5 bases stayed unmatched. CDR3 length: 13 residues. Germline CDR1 is SGHDN and CDR2 is FVKESK. CDR3 bases: TGTGCCAGCAGCGAGGACAGGGTCCACGAGCAGTACTTC. Translation gives CASSEDRVHEQYF.

The genes are TRBV19 and TRBJ1-5, with 10 positions matching TRBD1. This CDR3 has 17 amino acids. Trimming removed 9 bases from V and 7 bases from J; junction bases left unmatched: 18. Germline V gene lookup returns CDR1 LNHDA and CDR2 SQIVND (reference sequence). The CDR3 protein is CASQLTGGAEGRQPQHF. As DNA, the CDR3 is TGTGCCAGCCAATTGACAGGGGGCGCGGAGGGTCGCCAGCCCCAGCATTTT.

The rearrangement uses TRBV5-6 and TRBJ2-5, with TRBD1 identical over 8 bases. Trimming removed 4 bases from V and 5 bases from J; junction bases left unmatched: 10. The length of the CDR3 is 15 residues. The V gene's germline CDR1 is SGHDT and CDR2 YYEEEE. Here the CDR3 reads CASSGDRSPAETQYF. In DNA, the CDR3 is TGTGCCAGCAGCGGGGACAGGTCCCCCGCGGAGACCCAGTACTTC.

This chain links TRBV27 with TRBJ2-3, with 9 bases identical to TRBD2. The CDR3 is made up of 15 amino acids. Germline lookup yields CDR1 MNHEY and CDR2 SMNVEV (reference sequence). Trimming cost V 5 bases and J 2 bases; bases outside gene matches: 5. CDR3 region: CASSQGLATTDTQYF. Here the CDR3 DNA reads TGTGCCAGCAGTCAAGGACTAGCGACCACAGATACGCAGTATTTT.

The J gene is TRBJ1-4, the V gene TRBV6-5; a possible D gene is TRBD1 (5 bases). The CDR3 sequence is 14 residues long. V was cut by 6 bases and J by 0 bases, with 8 bases left in between. CDR1 and CDR2 (germline): MNHEY, SVGAGI. The CDR3 DNA reads as TGTGCCAGCAGGGACATAGCAACTAATGAAAAACTGTTTTTT. As protein: CASRDIATNEKLFF.

The chain has TRBV27 and TRBJ2-7; 10 nucleotides match TRBD1. The CDR3 has 17 residues. V shed 5 bases, J shed 5 bases, and the junction held 15 bases outside the gene matches. From germline, CDR1 is MNHEY and CDR2 SMNVEV (reference sequence). The DNA of the CDR3 is TGTGCCAGCAGTCCCTCCTGGGACAGGGGACATCCCCACGAGCAGTACTTC. Its protein is CASSPSWDRGHPHEQYF.

This chain uses TRBV6-5 with TRBJ1-2; 7 bases agree with TRBD1. V lost 2 bases to trimming and J lost 2 bases; unmatched junction nucleotides: 5. The germline CDR1 and CDR2 sequences are MNHEY and SVGAGI. This CDR3 is 15 amino acids long. The CDR3, as DNA: TGTGCCAGCAGTTACGCCGGGACAGAAAACTATGGCTACACCTTC. Its protein is CASSYAGTENYGYTF.

The chain joins TRBV28 to TRBJ2-2; unclear D gene. Looked up from germline, CDR1 is MDHEN and CDR2 is SYDVKM. V lost 4 bases, J lost 4 bases, and 4 bases lay in between. There are 12 residues in the CDR3. The CDR3 DNA sequence: TGTGCCAGCAGTTCCCTCACCGGGGAGCTGTTTTTT. Its protein product is CASSSLTGELFF.

The chain is built from TRBV29-1 and TRBJ2-3, with a tentative D call TRBD2 (5 bases). CDR1 SQVTM and CDR2 ANQGSEA come from the germline V gene. There are 16 residues in the CDR3. V was pared by 4 bases and J by 0 bases, with 17 bases between. This CDR3 is CSVVGNPRKSTDTQYF. CDR3 in DNA: TGCAGCGTTGTCGGGAATCCTAGAAAGAGCACAGATACGCAGTATTTT.

The chain recombines TRBV9 with TRBJ2-1, with a tentative D call TRBD1 (5 bases). V gave up 3 bases and J gave up 6 bases, with 19 bases separating them. Looked up from germline, CDR1 is SGDLS and CDR2 is YYNGEE. The CDR3 is made up of 16 amino acids. CDR3 DNA sequence: TGTGCCAGCAGCGCCAGGTGGGGCCGACAGTTCAATGAGCAGTTCTTC. Translating gives CASSARWGRQFNEQFF. Variable domain in full (rest from reference TRBV9 and TRBJ2-1): DSGVTQTPKHLITATGQRVTLRCSPRSGDLSVYWYQQSLDQGLQFLIQYYNGEERAKGNILERFSAQQFPDLHSELNLSSLELGDSALYFCASSARWGRQFNEQFFGPGTRLTVL.

This clone came up once. At one of its ends the junction is not consistent with the germline gene, which may arise from a read error. The chain carries TRBV28 and TRBJ2-7; 10 positions agree with TRBD2. This CDR3 region has 17 residues. The germline V gene encodes CDR1 MDHEN and CDR2 SYDVKM. Here the CDR3 reads CASSPHIGAGGPDDQYF. The DNA for the CDR3 is TGTGCCAGCAGTCCCCACATAGGAGCGGGAGGGCCGGACGATCAGTACTTC.

This clone was picked up a small number of times. The chain joins TRBV27 to TRBJ2-7; D is unresolved. The V gene's germline CDR1 is MNHEY and CDR2 SMNVEV (reference sequence). CDR3 length: 12 amino acids. The V end lost 6 bases, the J end lost 0 bases, and 6 bases lay between the germline ends. This chain's CDR3 is CASSHSSYEQYF. As DNA, the CDR3 is TGTGCCAGCAGCCACTCCTCCTACGAGCAGTACTTC.

This rearrangement joins TRBV30 to TRBJ1-1, with 7 bases lining up with TRBD1. Per the germline V gene, CDR1 is GTSNPN and CDR2 is SVGIG (reference sequence). V was pared by 3 bases and J by 1 base, with 2 bases of the junction left unmatched. This CDR3 has 13 residues. Here the CDR3 reads CAWRNRGNTEAFF. DNA for the CDR3: TGTGCCTGGAGAAACAGGGGGAACACTGAAGCTTTCTTT. The variable domain in full, with the rest retrieved from reference TRBV30 and TRBJ1-1, is SQTIHQWPATLVQPVGSPLSLECTVEGTSNPNLYWYRQAAGRGLQLLFYSVGIGQISSEVPQNLSASRPQDRQFILSSKKLLLSDSGFYLCAWRNRGNTEAFFGQGTRLTVV.

This clone has a handful of counts. This chain joins TRBV27 and TRBJ2-1, with 7 bases matching TRBD1. The V gene's germline CDR1 is MNHEY and CDR2 SMNVEV (reference sequence). The CDR3 spans 14 residues. V trimming: 0 bases; J trimming: 7 bases; junction bases outside the gene matches: 3. CDR3 region: CASSLSDRRNEQFF. The CDR3 DNA reads TGTGCCAGCAGTTTATCGGACAGGAGGAATGAGCAGTTCTTC.